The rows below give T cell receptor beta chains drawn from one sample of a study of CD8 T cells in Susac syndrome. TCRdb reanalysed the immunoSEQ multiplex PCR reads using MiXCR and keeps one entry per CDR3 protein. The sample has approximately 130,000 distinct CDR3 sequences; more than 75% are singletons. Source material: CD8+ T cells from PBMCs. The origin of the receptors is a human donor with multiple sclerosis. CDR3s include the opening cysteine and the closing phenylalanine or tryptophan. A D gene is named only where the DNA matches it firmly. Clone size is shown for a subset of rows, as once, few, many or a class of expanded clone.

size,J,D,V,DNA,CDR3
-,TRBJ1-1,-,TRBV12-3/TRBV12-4,TGTGCCAGCAGTTTCGGGGGAACTGAAGCTTTCTTT,CASSFGGTEAFF
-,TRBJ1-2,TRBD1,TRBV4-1,TGCGCCAGCAGCCTCCAATCAGGGGGCTCCTATGGCTACACCTTC,CASSLQSGGSYGYTF
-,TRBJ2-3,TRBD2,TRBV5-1,TGCGCCAGCAGCCTGACTAGCGGGAGGCTGACAGATACGCAGTATTTT,CASSLTSGRLTDTQYF
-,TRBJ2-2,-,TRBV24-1,TGTGCCACCAGTGATATTGAGGACACCGGGGAGCTGTTTTTT,CATSDIEDTGELFF
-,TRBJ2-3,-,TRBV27,TGTGCCAGCAGTCGAGGTATAGATACGCAGTATTTT,CASSRGIDTQYF
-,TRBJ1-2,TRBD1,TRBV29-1,TGCAGCGTTCCCGGGACAGGGACCTATGGCTACACCTTC,CSVPGTGTYGYTF
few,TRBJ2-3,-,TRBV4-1,TGCGCCAGCAGCCAAGATCGAGATACGCAGTATTTT,CASSQDRDTQYF
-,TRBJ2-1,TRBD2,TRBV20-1,TGCAGTGCCCCCTCCCTAGCGGAGTCCTACAATGAGCAGTTCTTC,CSAPSLAESYNEQFF
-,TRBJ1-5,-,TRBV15,TGTGCCACCAGCACCCGGCGGGACTTGCTCAATCAGCCCCAGCATTTT,CATSTRRDLLNQPQHF
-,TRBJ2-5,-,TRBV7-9,TGTGCCAGCACCCACGTGAGCCCCCGGGACCAGTACTTC,CASTHVSPRDQYF
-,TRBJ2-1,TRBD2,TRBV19,TGTGCCAGTAGTCCTACCCGGACTAGCGGGAAGGGGAATGAGCAGTTCTTC,CASSPTRTSGKGNEQFF
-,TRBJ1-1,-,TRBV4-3,TGCGCCAGCAGCCAAGATGCCACCTTCATGAACACTGAAGCTTTCTTT,CASSQDATFMNTEAFF
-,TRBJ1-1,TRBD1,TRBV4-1,TGCGCCAGCAGCCAACGAACAGGGGTCTCTGAAGCTTTCTTT,CASSQRTGVSEAFF
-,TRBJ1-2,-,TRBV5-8,TGTGCCAGCAGCTTACCTACAGGGAGGTATGGCTACACCTTC,CASSLPTGRYGYTF
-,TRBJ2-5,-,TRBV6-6,TGTGCCAGCAGCCTCGCGGTGGCAGGAGAGACCCAGTACTTC,CASSLAVAGETQYF
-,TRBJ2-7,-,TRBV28,TGTGCCAGCAGCCCCCCAGAAGGGCGTAACTCCTACGAGCAGTACTTC,CASSPPEGRNSYEQYF
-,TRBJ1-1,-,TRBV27,TGTGCCAGCAGTTGGACGACGGTCACTGAAGCTTTCTTT,CASSWTTVTEAFF
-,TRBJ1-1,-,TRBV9,TGTGCCAGCAGCGATCGACCCTTAGGTGGGAACACTGAAGCTTTCTTT,CASSDRPLGGNTEAFF
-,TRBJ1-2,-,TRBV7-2,TGTGCCAGCAGCTCAGGGATGGGGGTCAACTATGGCTACACCTTC,CASSSGMGVNYGYTF
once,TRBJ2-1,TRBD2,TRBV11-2,TGTGCCAGCAGCTTAGGTAGCGGGCCGTACAATGAGCAGTTCTTC,CASSLGSGPYNEQFF
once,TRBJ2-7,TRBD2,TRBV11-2,TGTGCCAGCAGCCATGGGACTAGCGGCCTATTCGAGCAGTACTTC,CASSHGTSGLFEQYF
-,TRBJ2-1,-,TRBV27,TGTGCCAGCAGTTTCTCGGGGACCTACGATGAGCAGTTCTTC,CASSFSGTYDEQFF
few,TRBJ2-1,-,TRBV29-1,TGCAGCGTTCGTGTGCAGAATGAGCAGTTCTTC,CSVRVQNEQFF
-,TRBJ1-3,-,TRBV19,TGTGCCAGTAGTATGGCAGATGGAAACACCATATATTTT,CASSMADGNTIYF
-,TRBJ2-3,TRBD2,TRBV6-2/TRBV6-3,TGTGCCAGCAGTTTTGCGGGAGGCCCAGATACGCAGTATTTT,CASSFAGGPDTQYF
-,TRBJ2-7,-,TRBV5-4,TGTGCCAGCAGCTTGGATTGGGGCTCCTACGAGCAGTACTTC,CASSLDWGSYEQYF
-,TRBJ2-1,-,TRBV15,TGTGCCACCAGCAGCGGGGACTCCTACAATGAGCAGTTCTTC,CATSSGDSYNEQFF
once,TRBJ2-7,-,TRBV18,TGTGCCAGCTCACCAAAGGGGACGGCGCCTTACGAGCAGTACTTC,CASSPKGTAPYEQYF
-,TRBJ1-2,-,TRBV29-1,TGCAGCGTTATTGCCGGTGGCTACACCTTC,CSVIAGGYTF
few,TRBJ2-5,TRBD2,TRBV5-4,TGTGCCAGCAGCTTGATTAGCGGGAGTCGAGAGACCCAGTACTTC,CASSLISGSRETQYF
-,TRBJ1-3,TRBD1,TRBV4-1,TGCGCCAGCAGGGATCGACAGGGGGCTTTTGGAAACACCATATATTTT,CASRDRQGAFGNTIYF
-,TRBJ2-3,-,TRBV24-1,TGTGCCACCAGTGACGAACAGACAGGAGCTTGGGATACGCAGTATTTT,CATSDEQTGAWDTQYF
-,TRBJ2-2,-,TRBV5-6,TGTGCCAGCAGCACGCAGGGCGCCGGGGAGCTGTTTTTT,CASSTQGAGELFF
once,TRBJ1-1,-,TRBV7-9,TGTGCCAGCAGCTTTCTCCCTGAAGCTTTCTTT,CASSFLPEAFF
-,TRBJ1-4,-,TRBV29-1,TGCAGCGTCTTAACCGGGACGGCGAATGAAAAACTGTTTTTT,CSVLTGTANEKLFF
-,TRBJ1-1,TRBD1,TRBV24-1,TGTGCCACCAGTGATCCGGGACAGGGTGTGCCGGCTTTCTTT,CATSDPGQGVPAFF
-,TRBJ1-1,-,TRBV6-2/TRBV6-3,TGTGCCAGCAGTTGGACAGAACTTGAAGCTTTCTTT,CASSWTELEAFF
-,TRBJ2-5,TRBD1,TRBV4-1,TGCGCCAGCAGCTTCCGGGACAGCCAAGAGACCCAGTACTTC,CASSFRDSQETQYF
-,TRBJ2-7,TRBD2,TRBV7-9,TGTGCCAGCAGCTTAGGAGAGCGGGAGTCTTACGAGCAGTACTTC,CASSLGERESYEQYF
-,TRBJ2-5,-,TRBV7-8,TGTGCCAGCAGCGTCCGTCCGGGACCTGAAGAGACCCAGTACTTC,CASSVRPGPEETQYF
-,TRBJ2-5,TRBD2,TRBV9,TGTGCCAGCAGCGTAGCCGGGACTAGGGGAGAGACCCAGTACTTC,CASSVAGTRGETQYF
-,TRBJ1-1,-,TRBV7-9,TGTGCCAGCAGCTTAGTTGTCGGGGTGTCTGAAGCTTTCTTT,CASSLVVGVSEAFF
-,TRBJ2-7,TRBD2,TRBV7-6,TGTGCCAGCAGCCCACCCCCGGGACTAGCGGGAGCTTACTACGAGCAGTACTTC,CASSPPPGLAGAYYEQYF
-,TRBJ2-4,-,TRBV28,TGTGCCAGCAGCTACAGGGGACTAGCCAAAAACATTCAGTACTTC,CASSYRGLAKNIQYF
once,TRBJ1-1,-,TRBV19,TGTGCCAGTAGTACCCAGCTTATGAACACTGAAGCTTTCTTT,CASSTQLMNTEAFF
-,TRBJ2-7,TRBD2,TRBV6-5,TGTGCCAGCAGTCCCTTTAGCGGGAAGGACTACGAGCAGTACTTC,CASSPFSGKDYEQYF
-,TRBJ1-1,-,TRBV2,TGTGCCACGACAGTCCAGAACACTGAAGCTTTCTTT,CATTVQNTEAFF
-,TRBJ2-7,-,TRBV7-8,TGTGCCAGCAGCTCCACCTCGCCAGGGGAAGTCTACGAGCAGTACTTC,CASSSTSPGEVYEQYF